This T cell receptor beta chain was captured by sequencing in a study of blood T cell repertoires in COVID-19. The wider study: Both acute and convalescent COVID-19 samples were obtained from the United States, Italy and Spain.

With respect to this clone: This CDR3 is also generated by other DNA sequences in the sample.

Only in-frame clones appear in the TCRdb table, and some are missing; sequencing was by immunoSEQ multiplex PCR. The sample lists fewer than 500,000 clones, 75% to 90% occurring once. The germline V gene has CDR1 GTSNPN and CDR2 SVGIG (reference sequence). The CDR3 has 12 residues. Between the trimmed V and J ends, which lost 4 bases and 4 bases, there was a span of 10 bases. The receptor was derived from a woman younger than 35 who had recovered from COVID-19. The genes are TRBV30 and TRBJ1-1; D is uncertain. The sample comprised PBMCs or T cells enriched from blood (not recorded which). The CDR3 nucleotides read TGTGCCTGGAAACGAGGTGGCACTGAAGCTTTCTTT. Its translation: CAWKRGGTEAFF.